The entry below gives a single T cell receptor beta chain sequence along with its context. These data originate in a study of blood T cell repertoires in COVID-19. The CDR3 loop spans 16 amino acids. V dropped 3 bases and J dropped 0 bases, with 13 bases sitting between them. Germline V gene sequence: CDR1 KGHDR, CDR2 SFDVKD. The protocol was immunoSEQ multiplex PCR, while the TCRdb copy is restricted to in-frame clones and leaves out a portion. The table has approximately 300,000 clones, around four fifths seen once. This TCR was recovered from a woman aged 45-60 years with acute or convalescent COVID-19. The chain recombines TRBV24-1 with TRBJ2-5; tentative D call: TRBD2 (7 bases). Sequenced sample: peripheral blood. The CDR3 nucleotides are TGTGCCACCAGTGATCTCGGGGGGCAACACCAAGAGACCCAGTACTTC. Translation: CATSDLGGQHQETQYF.